Shown below are 28 T cell receptor beta chains from a single sample sequenced in a study of blood T cell repertoires in COVID-19. Some clones are missing from TCRdb's copy, which holds only in-frame ones; the method was immunoSEQ multiplex PCR. This table has some 100,000 clones, 65% to 90% appearing once. The sequenced sample was peripheral blood. These receptor sequences come from an elderly woman with active or convalescent COVID-19.

The chain uses TRBV6-1 and TRBJ1-6; a weak D match, TRBD1 (5 bases). Germline V gene lookup returns CDR1 MNHNS and CDR2 SASEGT. V was shortened by 2 bases and J by 5 bases, with 19 bases between the two germline ends. This CDR3 spans 18 amino acids. CDR3 sequence reads: CASSERMGQGTDNSPLHF. In nucleotides, the CDR3 is TGTGCCAGCAGTGAAAGAATGGGTCAGGGTACGGATAATTCACCCCTCCACTTT.

The CDR3 sequence: CATALATGELFF. As DNA, the CDR3 is TGTGCCACCGCTCTAGCGACCGGGGAGCTGTTTTTT. The rearrangement links TRBV6-5 to TRBJ2-2; D is perhaps TRBD2 (6 bases). The CDR3 spans 12 residues. Per germline, CDR1 MNHEY and CDR2 SVGAGI. V lost 10 bases to trimming and J lost 5 bases, with 11 bases between them.

J is TRBJ1-1 and V is TRBV2, with 7 bases fitting TRBD1. Germline V gene lookup returns CDR1 SNHLY and CDR2 FYNNEI. V was pared by 5 bases and J by 0 bases, with 12 bases of the junction left unmatched. CDR3 length: 17 amino acids. The CDR3 here is CASSRKPGQTLNTEAFF. The DNA of the CDR3 is TGTGCCAGCAGTCGTAAACCGGGACAGACTTTGAACACTGAAGCTTTCTTT.

This rearrangement joins TRBV18 to TRBJ2-2, with TRBD1 matching 11 bases. Per the germline V gene, CDR1 is KGHSH and CDR2 is LQKENI. CDR3 length equals 16 residues. The V gene end was trimmed by 4 bases and the J gene end by 4 bases; junction bases not matched to a gene: 5. CDR3 sequence (DNA): TGTGCCAGCTCACTGACCGGGACAGGGGGCACCGGGGAGCTGTTTTTT. It is translated as CASSLTGTGGTGELFF.

The J gene is TRBJ2-7, the V gene TRBV20-1; D unresolved. The CDR3 totals 11 residues. Per the germline V gene, CDR1 is DFQATT and CDR2 is SNEGSKA (reference sequence). Trimming removed 6 bases at V and 4 bases at J, with 10 bases between. In DNA, the CDR3 is TGCAGTGCGAATGACATTTACGAGCAGTACTTC. Translation gives CSANDIYEQYF.

The chain is built from TRBV24-1 and TRBJ2-1; TRBD2 might be the D (6 bases). V lost 11 bases and J lost 4, with 17 bases in between. Per germline, CDR1 KGHDR and CDR2 SFDVKD. The length of the CDR3 is 14 residues. CDR3 nucleotide sequence: TGTGCCATCGGGACTGGTAGCGGATACAATGAGCAGTTCTTC. Protein sequence: CAIGTGSGYNEQFF.

This clone was counted between two and nine times. The genes are TRBV4-2 and TRBJ1-5; 9 positions match TRBD1. J was trimmed by 7 bases and V by 0 bases; bases with no gene match: 7. This CDR3 has 16 amino acids. CDR1 and CDR2 (germline): LGHNA, YNFKEQ. The CDR3 sequence: CASSQDRTGGRQPQHF. The CDR3 bases are TGTGCCAGCAGCCAAGATAGAACAGGGGGCCGGCAGCCCCAGCATTTT.

This chain links TRBV7-2 with TRBJ2-5; the D gene is possibly TRBD2 (5 bases). The CDR3 runs 13 residues. From germline, CDR1 is SGHTA and CDR2 FQGNSA. V lost 6 bases and J lost 4, with 12 bases in between. CDR3 region: CASRFRTPETQYF. The CDR3 nucleotides are TGTGCCAGCAGGTTTAGGACTCCAGAGACCCAGTACTTC. The variable domain in full, completed from reference TRBV7-2 and TRBJ2-5, reads GAGVSQSPSNKVTEKGKDVELRCDPISGHTALYWYRQSLGQGLEFLIYFQGNSAPDKSGLPSDRFSAERTGGSVSTLTIQRTQQEDSAVYLCASRFRTPETQYFGPGTRLLVL.

The V and J genes are TRBV6-1 and TRBJ2-4, with TRBD1 matching over 7 bases. Trimming removed 4 bases from V and 2 bases from J; junction bases left unmatched: 8. From germline, CDR1 is MNHNS and CDR2 SASEGT. This CDR3 region has 16 residues. CDR3 sequence reads: CASSGPGQRSKNIQYF. CDR3 nucleotide sequence: TGTGCCAGCAGTGGCCCGGGACAGCGTTCCAAAAACATTCAGTACTTC.

The chain uses TRBV7-2 and TRBJ1-6, with TRBD1 matching 7 bases. This CDR3 comprises 15 residues. Germline CDR1 SGHTA, CDR2 FQGNSA. The J segment lost 6 bases and the V segment lost 5 bases, leaving 7 bases of the junction unmatched. In DNA, the CDR3 is TGTGCCAGCAGCCCCGGGGACAGATTTAATTCACCCCTCCACTTT. The encoded protein is CASSPGDRFNSPLHF.

This chain connects TRBV4-1 to TRBJ1-4; TRBD1 might be the D (6 bases). Germline V gene data show CDR1 as MGHRA and CDR2 as YSYEKL. CDR3 size: 17 residues. The V end lost 1 base, the J end lost 7 bases, and 19 bases lay between the germline ends. The CDR3: CASSQGIPGGQREKLFF. CDR3 DNA sequence: TGCGCCAGCAGCCAAGGTATCCCCGGGGGGCAGCGTGAAAAACTGTTTTTT.

The CDR3 DNA reads TGTGCCAGCAGTTGGTCACAGGGTTCCTATGGCTACACCTTC. Protein sequence: CASSWSQGSYGYTF. The chain combines TRBV5-6 with TRBJ1-2, with TRBD1 as a possible D gene (6 bases). Germline CDR1 and CDR2: SGHDT and YYEEEE. The CDR3 covers 14 residues. V shed 5 bases and J shed 4 bases, with 15 bases lying between them. Full variable domain (missing parts from reference TRBV5-6 and TRBJ1-2): DAGVTQSPTHLIKTRGQQVTLRCSPKSGHDTVSWYQQALGQGPQFIFQYYEEEERQRGNFPDRFSGHQFPNYSSELNVNALLLGDSALYLCASSWSQGSYGYTFGSGTRLTVV.

The chain recombines TRBV28 with TRBJ2-5; D not certain. Germline CDR1 is MDHEN and CDR2 is SYDVKM. The CDR3 loop spans 12 amino acids. The V end was cut by 4 bases, the J end by 5 bases, with 8 bases between. The CDR3 DNA reads as TGTGCCAGCAGTTCCCTACGGGAGACCCAGTACTTC. Its protein is CASSSLRETQYF.

The chain couples TRBV7-9 to TRBJ2-1; the match to TRBD2 covers 12 bases. Germline CDR1 and CDR2: SEHNR and FQNEAQ (reference sequence). The CDR3 contains 16 residues. V dropped 5 bases and J dropped 6; count of bases not matched to a gene: 8. The CDR3 coding sequence is TGTGCCAGCAGCGATACGATGGGACTAGCGGGCAATGAGCAGTTCTTC. Protein: CASSDTMGLAGNEQFF.

The chain joins TRBV28 to TRBJ2-7; the match to TRBD1 covers 8 bases. CDR1 and CDR2 (germline): MDHEN, SYDVKM. V shed 6 bases, J shed 7 bases, and the junction held 14 bases outside the gene matches. This CDR3 region has 15 residues. This CDR3 is CASRDNRGSLLEQYF. CDR3 in DNA: TGTGCCAGCAGAGACAACAGGGGGAGTTTACTGGAGCAGTACTTC. Full variable domain (remainder filled in from reference TRBV28 and TRBJ2-7): DVKVTQSSRYLVKRTGEKVFLECVQDMDHENMFWYRQDPGLGLRLIYFSYDVKMKEKGDIPEGYSVSREKKERFSLILESASTNQTSMYLCASRDNRGSLLEQYFGPGTRLTVT.

The rearrangement uses TRBV19 and TRBJ1-5, with 9 bases aligning to TRBD1. After removal of 11 bases from V and 6 bases from J, the junction contained 11 bases not matched to a gene. Germline-derived CDR1 and CDR2 are LNHDA and SQIVND (reference sequence). The CDR3 extends over 14 amino acids. This chain's CDR3 is CAAQRGQGSQPQHF. Written as DNA, the CDR3 is TGTGCCGCTCAAAGGGGACAGGGAAGTCAGCCCCAGCATTTT.

This clone has a single count. This rearrangement joins TRBV7-8 to TRBJ2-7, with D unclear. V was trimmed by 5 bases and J by 7 bases, leaving 9 bases between them. The CDR3 consists of 11 residues. Germline-derived CDR1 and CDR2 are SGHVS and FQNEAQ. The DNA for the CDR3 is TGTGCCAGCAGCCCCAACTTGGAGCAGTACTTC. It is translated as CASSPNLEQYF.

This sequence joins TRBV5-8 and TRBJ1-3; D uncertain. Trimming stripped 0 bases from V and 0 bases from J, with 7 bases between. The CDR3 has 15 amino acids. Germline-derived CDR1 and CDR2 are SGHTS and YDEGEE. This CDR3 reads CASSLGGVSGNTIYF. Here the CDR3 DNA reads TGTGCCAGCAGCTTGGGAGGTGTCTCTGGAAACACCATATATTTT.

The J gene is TRBJ1-3, the V gene TRBV3-1 (or the pseudogene TRBV3-2); 9 nucleotides line up with TRBD1. The junction had 6 bases not matched to a gene; V was cut back by 1 base and J by 8 bases. Germline loops: CDR1 LGHDT, CDR2 YNNKEL (reference sequence). There are 15 residues in the CDR3. CDR3 protein: CASSQAPGTGYTIYF. In nucleotides, the CDR3 is TGTGCCAGCAGCCAAGCCCCCGGGACAGGGTACACCATATATTTT.

CDR3 in DNA: TGTGCCAGCAGCTTGGTGACAGGGGACACCGGGGAGCTGTTTTTT. Translating gives CASSLVTGDTGELFF. The chain joins TRBV5-4 to TRBJ2-2; TRBD1 matches at 8 bases. The CDR3 totals 15 residues. Germline CDR1 and CDR2: SGHNT and YYREEE (reference sequence). The V segment lost 0 bases and the J segment 3 bases; nucleotides outside the gene matches: 1. Full variable domain (rest looked up from reference TRBV5-4 and TRBJ2-2): ETGVTQSPTHLIKTRGQQVTLRCSSQSGHNTVSWYQQALGQGPQFIFQYYREEENGRGNFPPRFSGLQFPNYSSELNVNALELDDSALYLCASSLVTGDTGELFFGEGSRLTVL.

The chain carries TRBV5-4 and TRBJ2-5, with TRBD1 matching 9 bases. CDR3 size: 16 residues. Germline V gives CDR1 SGHNT, CDR2 YYREEE (reference sequence). J gave up 6 bases and V 4 bases, and 13 bases lay outside the gene matches. CDR3 region: CASSPPLTGGVQTQYF. CDR3 nucleotide sequence: TGTGCCAGCAGCCCTCCCCTAACAGGGGGCGTACAGACCCAGTACTTC.

The genes are TRBV12-2 and TRBJ1-6. TRBV12-2 counts as a pseudogene. CDR3 size: 18 residues. CDR3: CASRLVIHSCGCNSPLHF. CDR3 DNA sequence: TGTGCAAGTCGCTTAGTAATCCACTCCTGCGGCTGTAATTCACCCCTCCACTTT.

The J gene is TRBJ2-7, the V gene TRBV5-8, with D perhaps matching TRBD1 (6 bases). The CDR3 contains 14 residues. The V end was cut by 0 bases, the J end by 2 bases, with 9 bases between. Germline V CDR1 and CDR2: SGHTS, YDEGEE. In DNA, the CDR3 is TGTGCCAGCAGCTTGGGGGGGCAGGCCTACGAGCAGTACTTC. Its protein product is CASSLGGQAYEQYF.

The V call is TRBV12-3 or TRBV12-4, the J call TRBJ2-7; TRBD1 might be the D (5 bases). This CDR3 has 13 residues. Trimming pared 8 bases from V and 2 bases from J, leaving 13 bases between. The CDR3 reads CASRLQGTYEQYF. CDR3 coding DNA: TGTGCCAGCCGCTTGCAGGGAACCTACGAGCAGTACTTC.

This clone was seen only a few times. V usage is TRBV7-9 and J usage is TRBJ1-6; no reliable D call. The CDR3 covers 13 residues. The germline CDR1 and CDR2 sequences are SEHNR and FQNEAQ (reference sequence). V was trimmed by 8 bases and J by 0 bases, leaving 5 bases between them. The CDR3, as DNA: TGTGCCAGCGGCAGCTCCTATAATTCACCCCTCCACTTT. Amino acid sequence: CASGSSYNSPLHF.

CDR3 in amino acids: CASLQNHYNEQFF. CDR3 coding DNA: TGCGCCAGCCTACAGAATCATTACAATGAGCAGTTCTTC. The chain is built from TRBV10-2 and TRBJ2-1; D is unresolved. Germline CDR1 WSHSY, CDR2 SAAADI. The V and J ends lost 8 bases and 4 bases respectively, with 12 bases between them. The CDR3 is 13 residues long.

This rearrangement joins TRBV28 to TRBJ1-3; perhaps TRBD1 as D (5 bases). This CDR3 has 14 residues. The germline CDR1 and CDR2 sequences are MDHEN and SYDVKM. With 7 bases removed from V and 2 bases from J, the gap between germline ends came to 12 bases. For the CDR3, the DNA is TGTGCCAGCAACGTTCAGGGCGCTGGAAACACCATATATTTT. The encoded protein is CASNVQGAGNTIYF.

The chain recombines TRBV3-1 (or the pseudogene TRBV3-2) with TRBJ2-2; 11 bases map to TRBD2. CDR3 length: 16 residues. Germline assignment: CDR1 LGHDT and CDR2 YNNKEL (reference sequence). With V trimmed by 4 bases and J by 0 bases, 1 base remained unmatched. The CDR3 DNA sequence: TGTGCCAGCAGCCGACTAGCGGGGACGAACACCGGGGAGCTGTTTTTT. Translation: CASSRLAGTNTGELFF.